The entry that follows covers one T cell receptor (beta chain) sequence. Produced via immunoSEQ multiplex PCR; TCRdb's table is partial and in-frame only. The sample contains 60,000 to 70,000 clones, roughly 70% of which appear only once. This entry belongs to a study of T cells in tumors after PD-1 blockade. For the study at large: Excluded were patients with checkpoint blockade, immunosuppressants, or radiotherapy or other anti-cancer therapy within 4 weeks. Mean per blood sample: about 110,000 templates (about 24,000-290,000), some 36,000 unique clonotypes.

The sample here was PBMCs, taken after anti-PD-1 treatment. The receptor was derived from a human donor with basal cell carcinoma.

In nucleotides, the CDR3 is TGTGCCAGCAGCTTGCTGGTGGACAGGGATGAAAAACTGTTTTTT. It is translated as CASSLLVDRDEKLFF. This rearrangement joins TRBV7-9 to TRBJ1-4, with 8 bases lining up with TRBD1. The CDR3 length is 15 residues. From germline, CDR1 is SEHNR and CDR2 FQNEAQ (reference sequence). Trimming cost V 3 bases and J 6 bases; bases outside gene matches: 6.